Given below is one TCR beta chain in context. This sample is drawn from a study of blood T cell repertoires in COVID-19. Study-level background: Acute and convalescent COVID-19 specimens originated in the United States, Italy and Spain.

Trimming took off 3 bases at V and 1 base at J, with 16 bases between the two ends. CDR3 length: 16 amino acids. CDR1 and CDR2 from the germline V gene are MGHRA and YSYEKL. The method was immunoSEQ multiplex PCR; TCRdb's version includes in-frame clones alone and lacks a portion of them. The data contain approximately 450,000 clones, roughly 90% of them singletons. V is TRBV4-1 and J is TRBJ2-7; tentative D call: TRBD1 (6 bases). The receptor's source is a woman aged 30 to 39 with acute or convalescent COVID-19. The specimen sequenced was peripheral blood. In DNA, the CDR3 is TGCGCCAGCAGCCATCCTTCGAGGGGGTCTTCCTACGAGCAGTACTTC. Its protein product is CASSHPSRGSSYEQYF.